Following are 10 T cell receptor beta chains from one sample sequenced in a study of early T cells in non-severe SARS-CoV-2 infection (dated by TCRdb to about 2021). The method behind the library was 5' RACE. For sequencing, a NextSeq 500 was employed. TCRdb redid the processing of the public reads, applying fastp at Q25 and MiXCR, and retained in-frame beta chains. Records with the same CDR3 protein are collapsed into one entry carrying the most frequent genes and DNA. The sample table records about 45,000 distinct CDR3 sequences; under 14% of these occur just once. The biggest ten clones account for 21% of the sample. The sample consisted of whole blood. The receptor set was obtained from an adult who was a healthcare worker with PCR-confirmed SARS-CoV-2 infection or an uninfected control (not recorded which).

This clonotype was counted only a few times. This sequence joins TRBV3-1 and TRBJ1-6; D not certain. The CDR3 is 13 amino acids. Germline values: CDR1 LGHDT, CDR2 YNNKEL (reference sequence). With 3 bases removed from V and 8 bases from J, the gap between germline ends came to 8 bases. Here the CDR3 reads CASSQQADSPLHF. DNA for the CDR3: TGTGCCAGCAGCCAGCAGGCCGATTCACCCCTCCACTTT. The full variable domain, completed using reference TRBV3-1 and TRBJ1-6, is DTAVSQTPKYLVTQMGNDKSIKCEQNLGHDTMYWYKQDSKKFLKIMFSYNNKELIINETVPNRFSPKSPDKAHLNLHINSLELGDSAVYFCASSQQADSPLHFGNGTRLTVT.

The V and J genes are TRBV28 and TRBJ2-4; D gene unclear. The CDR3 has 15 residues. Germline V CDR1 and CDR2: MDHEN, SYDVKM. V shed 6 bases and J shed 9 bases, with 21 bases lying between them. The CDR3 nucleotides are TGTGCCAGCAGCCCCGCGGCGGAACGGTCGGGCATTCAGTACTTC. It yields the protein CASSPAAERSGIQYF.

This clonotype came up a few times. The chain has TRBV28 and TRBJ2-2; 10 bases fit TRBD2. There are 14 residues in the CDR3. Germline V gene lookup returns CDR1 MDHEN and CDR2 SYDVKM. Unmatched junction bases numbered 2, after V lost 7 bases and J lost 3 bases. CDR3 protein: CASTSGSHTGELFF. The CDR3 DNA follows: TGTGCCAGCACTAGCGGGAGTCACACCGGGGAGCTGTTTTTT.

This clonotype was detected a few times. This rearrangement joins TRBV7-9 to TRBJ2-2; D is ambiguous. Per germline, CDR1 SEHNR and CDR2 FQNEAQ (reference sequence). With 2 bases removed from V and 6 bases from J, the gap between germline ends came to 13 bases. The CDR3 is made up of 15 amino acids. CDR3 loop: CASSLLPRGPGELFF. DNA of the CDR3: TGTGCCAGCAGCTTACTGCCGAGAGGACCCGGGGAGCTGTTTTTT.

This clonotype was counted many times. The chain carries TRBV20-1 and TRBJ1-1, with D possibly TRBD1 on 5 matching bases. The CDR3 spans 13 residues. Germline loops: CDR1 DFQATT, CDR2 SNEGSKA (reference sequence). V lost 6 bases and J lost 5, with 16 bases in between. CDR3 region: CSATPQGRTEAFF. CDR3 DNA sequence: TGCAGTGCCACTCCCCAGGGTCGGACTGAAGCTTTCTTT.

This clonotype was seen only a few times. The V gene is TRBV4-3, the J gene TRBJ2-1; 9 bases fit TRBD2. Germline CDR1 reads LGHNA; CDR2 reads YSLEER. After removal of 0 bases from V and 9 bases from J, the junction contained 6 bases not matched to a gene. The CDR3 covers 15 residues. Written as DNA, the CDR3 is TGCGCCAGCAGCCAAGAAGGCGGGAGGGGCGGTGAGCAGTTCTTC. Translation: CASSQEGGRGGEQFF.

The sample holds many counts of this clonotype. The chain combines TRBV29-1 with TRBJ1-1; D is possibly TRBD1 (5 bases). Per germline, CDR1 SQVTM and CDR2 ANQGSEA. The length of the CDR3 is 14 residues. The V and J ends lost 5 bases and 1 base respectively, with 14 bases between them. Here the CDR3 reads CSVSLRVGNTEAFF. DNA for the CDR3: TGCAGCGTTTCGCTCAGGGTTGGGAACACTGAAGCTTTCTTT.

This clonotype was observed many times. The chain recombines TRBV20-1 with TRBJ2-1; 7 bases agree with TRBD2. Germline V CDR1 and CDR2: DFQATT, SNEGSKA (reference sequence). V trimming: 2 bases; J trimming: 9 bases; junction bases outside the gene matches: 4. This CDR3 comprises 12 residues. CDR3: CSARPTSLEQFF. The CDR3 DNA is TGCAGTGCTAGACCGACTAGCCTTGAGCAGTTCTTC.

The chain couples TRBV28 to TRBJ2-3; D remains unclear. Germline values: CDR1 MDHEN, CDR2 SYDVKM. Trimming took 2 bases from V and 0 from J, leaving 9 bases between them. This CDR3 spans 15 amino acids. CDR3 protein: CASSLLVLSTDTQYF. The CDR3 DNA reads as TGTGCCAGCAGTTTACTAGTCCTTAGCACAGATACGCAGTATTTT.

This chain links TRBV7-8 with TRBJ1-1; D is unclear. This CDR3 has 12 residues. Germline V gene sequence: CDR1 SGHVS, CDR2 FQNEAQ. Trimming left V 6 bases short and J 7 bases short, with 12 bases between. The CDR3 here is CASSSGPGEAFF. The CDR3 nucleotides read TGTGCCAGCAGTTCCGGACCGGGTGAAGCTTTCTTT. The full variable domain, its missing parts supplied by reference TRBV7-8 and TRBJ1-1, is GAGVSQSPRYKVAKRGQDVALRCDPISGHVSLFWYQQALGQGPEFLTYFQNEAQLDKSGLPSDRFFAERPEGSVSTLKIQRTQQEDSAVYLCASSSGPGEAFFGQGTRLTVV.